Listed below are T cell receptor beta chains from one sample, sequenced in a study of neurological immune-mediated disorders. TCRdb reprocessed the 5' RACE reads via MiXCR and lists one record per CDR3 protein. In the table there are over 35,000 distinct CDR3 sequences, about 4.1% of which are singletons. The specimen was PBMCs. The receptor set was obtained from a man aged 25 to 45 with multiple sclerosis. The CDR3 runs from the conserved cysteine through the conserved F or W. Fields, in order: clone size, V gene, D gene, J gene, CDR3 DNA, CDR3 protein. A D gene is named only where the DNA matches it firmly. Expanded clones get a size class; other rows say once, few or many, or leave the size out.

many,TRBV20-1,-,TRBJ2-1,TGCAGTGCTAGAGATTGGGCGGGTAACGTGGGGAATGAGCAGTTCTTC,CSARDWAGNVGNEQFF
-,TRBV11-2,-,TRBJ2-1,TGTGCCAGCAGCTTAGGTGGACATACAGAGTTCTTC,CASSLGGHTEFF
many,TRBV18,TRBD1,TRBJ2-2,TGTGCCAGCTCCAATACAGGGGTGCGCACCGGGGAGCTGTTTTTT,CASSNTGVRTGELFF
many,TRBV5-1,-,TRBJ1-2,TGCGCCAGCAGCCTACGGACAGCAGCAGCAGGCTACACCTTC,CASSLRTAAAGYTF
many,TRBV21-1,-,TRBJ2-7,TGTGCCAGCAGCAAAGGGGGGGCAGGGTCGCCCTACGAGCAGTACTTC,CASSKGGAGSPYEQYF
many,TRBV5-1,-,TRBJ2-1,TGCGCCAGCAGCTTCCGGGACTCCAGGGATGAGCAGTTCTTC,CASSFRDSRDEQFF
-,TRBV4-2,-,TRBJ2-6,TGTGCCAGCAGCCAAGAGGGGCGGACTGGGGCCAACGTCCTGACTTTC,CASSQEGRTGANVLTF
many,TRBV6-5,-,TRBJ1-1,TGTGCCAGCAGTGCCCGGGCCCGAAGAGGCACTGAAGCTTTCTTT,CASSARARRGTEAFF
medium-sized,TRBV20-1,-,TRBJ2-2,TGCAGTGCTAGAGATGGGGGAACCGGGGAGCTGTTTTTT,CSARDGGTGELFF
many,TRBV15,-,TRBJ1-3,TGTGCCACCAGCAATGCCCACCCGGGTGCCGGAAACACCATATATTTT,CATSNAHPGAGNTIYF
-,TRBV7-2,-,TRBJ2-1,TGTGCCAGCAGCTTAGCGACAAGCTCCTACAATGAGCAGTTCTTC,CASSLATSSYNEQFF
many,TRBV7-2,TRBD1,TRBJ2-7,TGTGCCAGCAGCTCGCAGGGGGTAGGGGAGCAGTACTTC,CASSSQGVGEQYF
many,TRBV5-1,-,TRBJ1-2,TGCGCCAGCAGCTTGTCCCGGGACTATGGCTACACCTTC,CASSLSRDYGYTF
many,TRBV5-1,-,TRBJ1-1,TGCGCCAGCAGCTTGCTTCCGGGGGGGGACACTGAAGCTTTCTTT,CASSLLPGGDTEAFF
many,TRBV5-1,TRBD1,TRBJ1-1,TGCGCCAGCAGCTACTGGGACAGGGGAGGCACTGAAGCTTTCTTT,CASSYWDRGGTEAFF
-,TRBV20-1,-,TRBJ2-3,TGCAGTGCTCCGCGGGACAGTTTGACAGATACGCAGTATTTT,CSAPRDSLTDTQYF
many,TRBV29-1,-,TRBJ1-1,TGCAGCGTTGCCCTCGGGGGGACTGAAGCTTTCTTT,CSVALGGTEAFF
-,TRBV5-1,-,TRBJ1-5,TGCGCCAGCAGCTTGGCGGGGAACGGCAATCAGCCCCAGAATTTT,CASSLAGNGNQPQNF
many,TRBV5-5,-,TRBJ2-3,TGTGCCAGCAGCTCCCTAAGTAGCACAGATACGCAGTATTTT,CASSSLSSTDTQYF
many,TRBV5-1,-,TRBJ2-3,TGCGCCAGCACTAAGGCAGGGCCAGCAGATACGCAGTATTTT,CASTKAGPADTQYF
many,TRBV3-1,-,TRBJ2-2,TGTGCCAGCGCCCAGGACCCAGCCACCGGGGAGCTGTTTTTT,CASAQDPATGELFF
many,TRBV29-1,TRBD1,TRBJ2-1,TGCAGCGCGTCCCTCCGGGACAGGGGTTACAATGAGCAGTTCTTC,CSASLRDRGYNEQFF